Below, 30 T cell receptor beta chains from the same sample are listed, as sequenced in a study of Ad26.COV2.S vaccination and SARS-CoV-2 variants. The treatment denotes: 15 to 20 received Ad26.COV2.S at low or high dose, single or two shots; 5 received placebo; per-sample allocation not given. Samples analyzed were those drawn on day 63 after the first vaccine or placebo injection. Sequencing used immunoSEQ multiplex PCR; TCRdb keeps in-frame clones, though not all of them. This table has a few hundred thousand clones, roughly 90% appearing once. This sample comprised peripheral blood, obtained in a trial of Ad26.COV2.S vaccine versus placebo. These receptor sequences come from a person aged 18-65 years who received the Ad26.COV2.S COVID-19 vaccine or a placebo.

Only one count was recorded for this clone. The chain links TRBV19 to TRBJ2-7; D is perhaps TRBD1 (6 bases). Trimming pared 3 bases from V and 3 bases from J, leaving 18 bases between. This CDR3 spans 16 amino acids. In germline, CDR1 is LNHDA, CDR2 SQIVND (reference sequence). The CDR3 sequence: CASSIKGTTGSYEQYF. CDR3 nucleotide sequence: TGTGCCAGTAGTATTAAGGGGACAACGGGGAGCTACGAGCAGTACTTC.

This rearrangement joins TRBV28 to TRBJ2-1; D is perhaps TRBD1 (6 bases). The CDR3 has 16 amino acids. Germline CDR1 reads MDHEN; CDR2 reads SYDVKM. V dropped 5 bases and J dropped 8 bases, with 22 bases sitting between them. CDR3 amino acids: CASSPPSRGWIDEQFF. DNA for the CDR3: TGTGCCAGCAGTCCACCATCCAGGGGCTGGATCGATGAGCAGTTCTTC.

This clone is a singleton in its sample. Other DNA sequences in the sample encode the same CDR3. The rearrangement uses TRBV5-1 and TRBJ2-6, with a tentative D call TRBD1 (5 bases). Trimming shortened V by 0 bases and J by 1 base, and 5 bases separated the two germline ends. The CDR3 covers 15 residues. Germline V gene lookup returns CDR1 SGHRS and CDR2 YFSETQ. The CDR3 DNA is TGCGCCAGCAGCTTGGAGGGGTCTGGGGCCAACGTCCTGACTTTC. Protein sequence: CASSLEGSGANVLTF.

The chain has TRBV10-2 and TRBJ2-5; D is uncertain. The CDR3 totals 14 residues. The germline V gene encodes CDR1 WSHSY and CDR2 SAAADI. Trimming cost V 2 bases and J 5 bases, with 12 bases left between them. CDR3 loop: CASSEPTLGETQYF. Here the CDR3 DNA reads TGCGCCAGCAGTGAGCCCACATTGGGGGAGACCCAGTACTTC.

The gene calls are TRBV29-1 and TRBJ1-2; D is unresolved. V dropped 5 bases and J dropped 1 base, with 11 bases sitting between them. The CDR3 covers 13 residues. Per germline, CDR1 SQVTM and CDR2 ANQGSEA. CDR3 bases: TGCAGCGTTCAGACCGACCTTAACTATGGCTACACCTTC. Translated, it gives CSVQTDLNYGYTF.

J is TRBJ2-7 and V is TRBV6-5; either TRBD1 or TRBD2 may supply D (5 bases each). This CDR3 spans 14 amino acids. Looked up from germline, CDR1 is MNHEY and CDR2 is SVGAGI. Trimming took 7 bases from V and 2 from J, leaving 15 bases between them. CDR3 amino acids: CASTPGPQTYEQYF. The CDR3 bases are TGTGCCAGCACTCCGGGACCTCAAACCTACGAGCAGTACTTC.

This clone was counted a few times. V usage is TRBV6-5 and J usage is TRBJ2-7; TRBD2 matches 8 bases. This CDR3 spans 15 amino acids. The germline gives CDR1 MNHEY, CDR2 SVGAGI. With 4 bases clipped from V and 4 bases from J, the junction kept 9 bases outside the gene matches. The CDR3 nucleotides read TGTGCCAGCAGTTTGACGACGGGGGGGGCTTACGAGCAGTACTTC. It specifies CASSLTTGGAYEQYF.

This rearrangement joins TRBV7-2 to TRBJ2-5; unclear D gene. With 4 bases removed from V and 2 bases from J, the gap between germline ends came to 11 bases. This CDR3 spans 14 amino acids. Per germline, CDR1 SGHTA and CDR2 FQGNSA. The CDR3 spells CASSYRTVQETQYF. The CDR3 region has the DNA TGTGCCAGCAGCTACCGGACGGTGCAAGAGACCCAGTACTTC.

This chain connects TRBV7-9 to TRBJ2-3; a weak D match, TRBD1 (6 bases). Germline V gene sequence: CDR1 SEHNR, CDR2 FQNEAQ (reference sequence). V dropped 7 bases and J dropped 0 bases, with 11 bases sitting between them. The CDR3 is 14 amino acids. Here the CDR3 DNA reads TGTGCCAGCAAGTCAGGGGCCAGCACAGATACGCAGTATTTT. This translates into CASKSGASTDTQYF.

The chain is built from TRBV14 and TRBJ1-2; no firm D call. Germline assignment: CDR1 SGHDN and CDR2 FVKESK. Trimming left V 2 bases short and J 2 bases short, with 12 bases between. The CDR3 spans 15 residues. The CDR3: CASSQNGRRNYGYTF. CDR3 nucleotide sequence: TGTGCCAGCAGCCAAAACGGACGGCGAAACTATGGCTACACCTTC.

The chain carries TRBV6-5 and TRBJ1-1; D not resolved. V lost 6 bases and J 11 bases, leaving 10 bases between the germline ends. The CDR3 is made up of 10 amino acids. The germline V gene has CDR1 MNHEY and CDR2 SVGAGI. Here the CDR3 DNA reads TGTGCCAGCAGGGCGGCGGGGGCTTTCTTT. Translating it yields CASRAAGAFF.

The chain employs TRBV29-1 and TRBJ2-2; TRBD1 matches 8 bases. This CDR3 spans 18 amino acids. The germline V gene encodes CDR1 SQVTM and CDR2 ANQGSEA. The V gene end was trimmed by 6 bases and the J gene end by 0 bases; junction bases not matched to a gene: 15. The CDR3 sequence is CSVSRDRRSTPNTGELFF. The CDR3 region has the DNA TGCAGCGTCTCCCGGGACAGGAGATCAACACCGAACACCGGGGAGCTGTTTTTT.

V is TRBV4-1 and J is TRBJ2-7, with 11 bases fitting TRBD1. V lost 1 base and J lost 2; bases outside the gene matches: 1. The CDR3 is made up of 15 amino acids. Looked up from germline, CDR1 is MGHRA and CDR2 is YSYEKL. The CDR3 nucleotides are TGCGCCAGCAGCCAAGGGGGACAGGGGGCCTACGAGCAGTACTTC. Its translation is CASSQGGQGAYEQYF.

The CDR3 DNA reads TGTGCCAGCAGATACGGGACAGGAGTTGGTGCTTTCTTT. It codes for CASRYGTGVGAFF. This chain uses TRBV12-3 or TRBV12-4 with TRBJ1-1; the match to TRBD1 covers 8 bases. The length of the CDR3 is 13 residues. With V trimmed by 6 bases and J by 11 bases, 11 bases remained unmatched.

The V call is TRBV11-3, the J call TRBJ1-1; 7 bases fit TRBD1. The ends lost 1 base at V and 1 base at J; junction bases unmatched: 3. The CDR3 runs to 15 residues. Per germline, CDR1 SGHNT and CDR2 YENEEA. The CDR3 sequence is CASSLGQGRNTEAFF. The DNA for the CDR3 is TGTGCCAGCAGCTTAGGACAGGGACGGAACACTGAAGCTTTCTTT.

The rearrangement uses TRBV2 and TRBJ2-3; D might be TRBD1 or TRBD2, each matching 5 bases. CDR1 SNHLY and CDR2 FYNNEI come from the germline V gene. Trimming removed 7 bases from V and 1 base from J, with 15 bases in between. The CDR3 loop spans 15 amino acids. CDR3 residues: CASKLLMGGTDTQYF. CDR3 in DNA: TGTGCCAGCAAACTCCTGATGGGGGGCACAGATACGCAGTATTTT.

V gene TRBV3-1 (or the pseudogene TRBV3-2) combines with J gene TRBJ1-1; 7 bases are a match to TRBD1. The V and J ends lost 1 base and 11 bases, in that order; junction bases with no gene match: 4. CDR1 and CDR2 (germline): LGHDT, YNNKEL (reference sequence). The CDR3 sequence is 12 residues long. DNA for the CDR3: TGTGCCAGCAGCCAAGCCGACAGGGATGCTTTCTTT. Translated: CASSQADRDAFF.

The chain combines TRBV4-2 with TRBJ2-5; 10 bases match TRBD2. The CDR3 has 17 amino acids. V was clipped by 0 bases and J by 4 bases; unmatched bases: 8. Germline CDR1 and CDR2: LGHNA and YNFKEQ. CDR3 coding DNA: TGTGCCAGCAGCCAAGAAGTCTCTAGCGGGGGTGTAGAGACCCAGTACTTC. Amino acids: CASSQEVSSGGVETQYF.

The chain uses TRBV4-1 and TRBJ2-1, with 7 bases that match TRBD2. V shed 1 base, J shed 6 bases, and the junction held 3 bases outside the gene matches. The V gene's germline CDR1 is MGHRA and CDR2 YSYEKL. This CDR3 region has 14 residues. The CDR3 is CASSQGGEGNEQFF. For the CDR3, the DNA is TGCGCCAGCAGCCAAGGGGGGGAGGGCAATGAGCAGTTCTTC.

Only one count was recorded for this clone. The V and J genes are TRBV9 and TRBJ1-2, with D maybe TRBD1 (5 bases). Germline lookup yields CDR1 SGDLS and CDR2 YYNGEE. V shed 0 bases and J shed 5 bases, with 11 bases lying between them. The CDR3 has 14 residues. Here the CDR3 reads CASSVVGEEYGYTF. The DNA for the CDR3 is TGTGCCAGCAGCGTAGTAGGGGAGGAGTATGGCTACACCTTC.

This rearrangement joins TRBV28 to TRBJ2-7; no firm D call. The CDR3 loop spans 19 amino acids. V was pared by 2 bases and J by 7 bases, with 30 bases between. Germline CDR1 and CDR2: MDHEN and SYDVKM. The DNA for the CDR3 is TGTGCCAGCAGTTTAGGGCCCTTCCTTGATCCAGTTAAGTTTAGGGAGCAGTACTTC. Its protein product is CASSLGPFLDPVKFREQYF.

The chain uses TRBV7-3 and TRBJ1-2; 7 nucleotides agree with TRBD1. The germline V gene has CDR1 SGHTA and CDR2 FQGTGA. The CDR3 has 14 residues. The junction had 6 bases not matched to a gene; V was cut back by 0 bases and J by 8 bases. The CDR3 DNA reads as TGTGCCAGCAGCTTAACGGTAGAGGGACAGGGCTACACCTTC. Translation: CASSLTVEGQGYTF.

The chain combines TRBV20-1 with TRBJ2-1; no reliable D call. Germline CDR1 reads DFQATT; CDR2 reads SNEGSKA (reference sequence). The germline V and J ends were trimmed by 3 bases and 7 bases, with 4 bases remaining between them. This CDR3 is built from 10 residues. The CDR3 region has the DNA TGCAGTGCTAGGTGGAATGAGCAGTTCTTC. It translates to CSARWNEQFF.

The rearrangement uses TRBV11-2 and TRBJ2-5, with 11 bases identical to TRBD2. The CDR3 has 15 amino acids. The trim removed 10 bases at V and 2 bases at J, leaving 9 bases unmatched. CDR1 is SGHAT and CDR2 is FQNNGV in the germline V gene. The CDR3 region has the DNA TGTGCCACCACCCGAGCTAGCGGGGGGCAAGAGACCCAGTACTTC. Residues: CATTRASGGQETQYF.

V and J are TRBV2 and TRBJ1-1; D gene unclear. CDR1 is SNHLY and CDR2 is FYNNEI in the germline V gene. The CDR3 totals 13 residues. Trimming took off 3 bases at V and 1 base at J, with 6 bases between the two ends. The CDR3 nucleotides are TGTGCCAGCAGTGATAAGGGGAACACTGAAGCTTTCTTT. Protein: CASSDKGNTEAFF.

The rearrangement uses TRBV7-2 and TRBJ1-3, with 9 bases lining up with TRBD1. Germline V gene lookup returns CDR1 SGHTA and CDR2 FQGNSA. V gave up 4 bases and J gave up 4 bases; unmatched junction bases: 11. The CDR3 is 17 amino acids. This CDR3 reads CASSYAPYRGPGNTIYF. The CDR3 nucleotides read TGTGCCAGCAGCTACGCCCCATACAGGGGGCCCGGAAACACCATATATTTT. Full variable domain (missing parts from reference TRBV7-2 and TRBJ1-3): GAGVSQSPSNKVTEKGKDVELRCDPISGHTALYWYRQSLGQGLEFLIYFQGNSAPDKSGLPSDRFSAERTGGSVSTLTIQRTQQEDSAVYLCASSYAPYRGPGNTIYFGEGSWLTVV.

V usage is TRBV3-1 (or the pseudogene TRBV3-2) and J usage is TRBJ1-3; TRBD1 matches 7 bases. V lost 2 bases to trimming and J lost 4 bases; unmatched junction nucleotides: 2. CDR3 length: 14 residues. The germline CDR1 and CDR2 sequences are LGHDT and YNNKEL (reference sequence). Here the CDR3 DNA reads TGTGCCAGCAGCCAATGGGACAGCGGAAACACCATATATTTT. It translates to CASSQWDSGNTIYF.

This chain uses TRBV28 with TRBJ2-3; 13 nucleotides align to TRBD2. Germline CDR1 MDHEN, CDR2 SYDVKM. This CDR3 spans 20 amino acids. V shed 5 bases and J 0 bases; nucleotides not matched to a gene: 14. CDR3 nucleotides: TGTGCCAGCAGTCGATCCCTGGCTGGGACTAGCGGGACTAGCACAGATACGCAGTATTTT. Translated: CASSRSLAGTSGTSTDTQYF.

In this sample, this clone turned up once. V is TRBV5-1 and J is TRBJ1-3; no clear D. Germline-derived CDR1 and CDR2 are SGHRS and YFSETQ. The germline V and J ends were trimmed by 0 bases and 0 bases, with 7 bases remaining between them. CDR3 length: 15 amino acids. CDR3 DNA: TGCGCCAGCAGCTTGGTGCCGCGCTCTGGAAACACCATATATTTT. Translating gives CASSLVPRSGNTIYF.

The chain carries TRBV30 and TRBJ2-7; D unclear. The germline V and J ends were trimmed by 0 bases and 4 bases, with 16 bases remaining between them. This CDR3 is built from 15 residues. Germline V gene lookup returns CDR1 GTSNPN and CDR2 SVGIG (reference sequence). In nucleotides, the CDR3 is TGTGCCTGGAGTGTAAAAGGGATTGTAATTTACGAGCAGTACTTC. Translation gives CAWSVKGIVIYEQYF.